The rows below give T cell receptor beta chains drawn from one sample of a study of blood T cell repertoires in COVID-19. The data were produced by immunoSEQ multiplex PCR, yet TCRdb's version contains in-frame clones alone and is incomplete. The repertoire has about 250,000 clones, roughly 83% of them found once; the top ten carry over 7.5%. Sample: peripheral blood. The source is a man of 80 years or more with acute or convalescent COVID-19. CDR3s include the opening cysteine and the closing phenylalanine or tryptophan. A D gene is named only where the DNA matches it firmly. Rows may omit the clone size; those that give it use once, few, many or a size class.

v_call: TRBV9; clone_size: once; d_call: .; j_call: TRBJ1-2; cdr3_aa: CASSTGMNYGYTF; cdr3_nt: TGTGCCAGCAGCACAGGCATGAACTATGGCTACACCTTC
v_call: TRBV18; clone_size: .; d_call: TRBD1; j_call: TRBJ1-3; cdr3_aa: CASSTTGGYGNTIYF; cdr3_nt: TGTGCCAGCTCAACGACAGGGGGATATGGAAACACCATATATTTT
v_call: TRBV3-1/TRBV3-2; clone_size: .; d_call: .; j_call: TRBJ1-2; cdr3_aa: CASSQARSYGYTF; cdr3_nt: TGTGCCAGCAGCCAAGCGAGGAGCTATGGCTACACCTTC
v_call: TRBV5-1; clone_size: .; d_call: TRBD1; j_call: TRBJ1-1; cdr3_aa: CASSPGQRTEAFF; cdr3_nt: TGCGCCAGCAGCCCGGGACAGCGCACTGAAGCTTTCTTT
v_call: TRBV19; clone_size: .; d_call: TRBD1; j_call: TRBJ2-1; cdr3_aa: CASSIDAQGRRYEQFF; cdr3_nt: TGTGCCAGTAGTATAGATGCACAGGGGCGGAGGTATGAGCAGTTCTTC
v_call: TRBV4-1; clone_size: once; d_call: TRBD2; j_call: TRBJ2-7; cdr3_aa: CASSPRGSGTSSYEQYF; cdr3_nt: TGCGCCAGCAGCCCCCGAGGCTCCGGGACTAGCAGCTACGAGCAGTACTTC
v_call: TRBV10-1; clone_size: .; d_call: .; j_call: TRBJ2-2; cdr3_aa: CASSGQRGHGELFF; cdr3_nt: TGCGCCAGCAGTGGACAGAGGGGACACGGGGAGCTGTTTTTT
v_call: TRBV7-9; clone_size: few; d_call: TRBD1; j_call: TRBJ1-2; cdr3_aa: CASSKGLRDRVYGYTF; cdr3_nt: TGTGCCAGCAGCAAGGGACTCCGGGACAGGGTGTATGGCTACACCTTC
v_call: TRBV2; clone_size: few; d_call: .; j_call: TRBJ1-5; cdr3_aa: CASSLQGHSNQPQHF; cdr3_nt: TGTGCCAGCAGCCTCCAGGGGCATAGCAATCAGCCCCAGCATTTT
v_call: TRBV5-4; clone_size: .; d_call: .; j_call: TRBJ1-1; cdr3_aa: CASSSVTGDTEAFF; cdr3_nt: TGTGCCAGCAGCTCCGTCACGGGGGACACTGAAGCTTTCTTT
v_call: TRBV5-4; clone_size: once; d_call: TRBD2; j_call: TRBJ2-2; cdr3_aa: CASSLLAGVNTGELFF; cdr3_nt: TGTGCCAGCAGCTTACTAGCGGGGGTGAACACCGGGGAGCTGTTTTTT